A selection of T cell receptor beta chains follows, all from one sample in a study of T cell clusters in autoimmune cytopenias. For each CDR3 protein, TCRdb gives one entry from its re-call of the multiplex PCR reads, without DNA. The sample includes fewer than 7,500 distinct CDR3 sequences. The sequenced sample consisted of peripheral blood. The receptors were gathered from a human donor with an autoimmune cytopenia or autoimmune hepatitis (not recorded which). Each CDR3 is given with its conserved first and last residue. Fields, in order: V gene, J gene, clone size, CDR3 protein. The size field is filled for only some rows; it gives once, few, many or a size class.

V gene: TRBV6-2/TRBV6-3
J gene: TRBJ1-2
clone size: .
CDR3 protein: CASSLRDYYGYTF

V gene: TRBV5-5
J gene: TRBJ1-1
clone size: .
CDR3 protein: CASSLVFGHTTEAFF

V gene: TRBV20-1
J gene: TRBJ1-6
clone size: .
CDR3 protein: CSARVIGGYNSPLHF

V gene: TRBV15
J gene: TRBJ1-2
clone size: medium-sized
CDR3 protein: CATSRVAGDGYTF

V gene: TRBV21-1
J gene: TRBJ1-4
clone size: .
CDR3 protein: CASSKRVGSRNEKLFF

V gene: TRBV6-2/TRBV6-3
J gene: TRBJ2-3
clone size: .
CDR3 protein: CASRAAGGAYTQYF

V gene: TRBV12-3/TRBV12-4
J gene: TRBJ1-3
clone size: medium-sized
CDR3 protein: CASSLGNTIYF

V gene: TRBV7-6
J gene: TRBJ1-2
clone size: .
CDR3 protein: CASSLGTYGYTF

V gene: TRBV4-1
J gene: TRBJ2-7
clone size: .
CDR3 protein: CASSQVAARTRSYEQYF

V gene: TRBV6-5
J gene: TRBJ2-7
clone size: medium-sized
CDR3 protein: CASSYSGASSYEQYF

V gene: TRBV6-5
J gene: TRBJ1-2
clone size: medium-sized
CDR3 protein: CASSYNLEIGYTF

V gene: TRBV6-1
J gene: TRBJ1-1
clone size: medium-sized
CDR3 protein: CAVDRVRTNTEAFF

V gene: TRBV19
J gene: TRBJ1-3
clone size: medium-sized
CDR3 protein: CASSTGQYSGNTIYF

V gene: TRBV7-9
J gene: TRBJ1-2
clone size: .
CDR3 protein: CASSFLDSYGYTF

V gene: TRBV20-1
J gene: TRBJ2-2
clone size: .
CDR3 protein: CSATRTRFDNTGELFF

V gene: TRBV6-5
J gene: TRBJ2-1
clone size: .
CDR3 protein: CASSLTSGYNEQFF

V gene: TRBV5-1
J gene: TRBJ1-4
clone size: medium-sized
CDR3 protein: CASSLGQVDEKLFF

V gene: TRBV12-3/TRBV12-4
J gene: TRBJ1-4
clone size: medium-sized
CDR3 protein: CASSGVEKLFF

V gene: TRBV19
J gene: TRBJ1-2
clone size: medium-sized
CDR3 protein: CASSTKSAGTDYGYTF

V gene: TRBV30
J gene: TRBJ2-7
clone size: medium-sized
CDR3 protein: CAWSAVNEQYF

V gene: TRBV20-1
J gene: TRBJ1-2
clone size: .
CDR3 protein: CSARRRGAYGYTF

V gene: TRBV12-3/TRBV12-4
J gene: TRBJ2-3
clone size: medium-sized
CDR3 protein: CASSFDPGVTDTQYF

V gene: TRBV20-1
J gene: TRBJ1-5
clone size: .
CDR3 protein: CSAREGIFGQPQHF

V gene: TRBV6-5
J gene: TRBJ2-5
clone size: medium-sized
CDR3 protein: CASSYSTGLETQYF

V gene: TRBV6-5
J gene: TRBJ2-3
clone size: .
CDR3 protein: CASRRLSGGADTQYF

V gene: TRBV7-6
J gene: TRBJ2-3
clone size: .
CDR3 protein: CASSTRPQRGLSDTQYF

V gene: TRBV13
J gene: TRBJ2-7
clone size: medium-sized
CDR3 protein: CASSLRDSYEQYF

V gene: TRBV7-2
J gene: TRBJ1-1
clone size: .
CDR3 protein: CASSLKTGETEAFF

V gene: TRBV5-4
J gene: TRBJ2-5
clone size: medium-sized
CDR3 protein: CASSRGDRQETQYF

V gene: TRBV6-6
J gene: TRBJ1-2
clone size: medium-sized
CDR3 protein: CASSYSGWGYTF

V gene: TRBV6-5
J gene: TRBJ2-7
clone size: medium-sized
CDR3 protein: CASRPGTGAYEQYF

V gene: TRBV6-2/TRBV6-3
J gene: TRBJ1-5
clone size: medium-sized
CDR3 protein: CASRSAQGAQPQHF

V gene: TRBV5-6
J gene: TRBJ2-5
clone size: .
CDR3 protein: CASSLLFGLADEETQYF

V gene: TRBV24-1
J gene: TRBJ1-4
clone size: .
CDR3 protein: CATSDFRDISNEKLFF

V gene: TRBV18
J gene: TRBJ1-4
clone size: .
CDR3 protein: CASSPLPRQATNEKLFF

V gene: TRBV12-3/TRBV12-4
J gene: TRBJ2-6
clone size: .
CDR3 protein: CASSLPPGANVLTF

V gene: TRBV27
J gene: TRBJ1-3
clone size: medium-sized
CDR3 protein: CASSPLPPGLGNTIYF

V gene: TRBV27
J gene: TRBJ1-1
clone size: .
CDR3 protein: CASSYGPGASTEAFF

V gene: TRBV7-6
J gene: TRBJ1-2
clone size: medium-sized
CDR3 protein: CASSPRTRGDYGYTF

V gene: TRBV7-2
J gene: TRBJ2-3
clone size: .
CDR3 protein: CASSLVGGDDTQYF

V gene: TRBV6-2/TRBV6-3
J gene: TRBJ1-2
clone size: medium-sized
CDR3 protein: CATTDRAGRDGYTF

V gene: TRBV20-1
J gene: TRBJ2-7
clone size: .
CDR3 protein: CSARGKGSYEQYF

V gene: TRBV11-1
J gene: TRBJ1-3
clone size: medium-sized
CDR3 protein: CASSATESGNTIYF

V gene: TRBV24-1
J gene: TRBJ2-3
clone size: medium-sized
CDR3 protein: CATARQGQDTQYF

V gene: TRBV7-2
J gene: TRBJ1-2
clone size: medium-sized
CDR3 protein: CASSSDGNEGGYTF

V gene: TRBV20-1
J gene: TRBJ2-3
clone size: .
CDR3 protein: CSASWDPETDTQYF

V gene: TRBV27
J gene: TRBJ2-7
clone size: medium-sized
CDR3 protein: CASRVEGEQYF

V gene: TRBV12-3/TRBV12-4
J gene: TRBJ1-1
clone size: .
CDR3 protein: CASIPQGAFTEAFF

V gene: TRBV18
J gene: TRBJ1-2
clone size: medium-sized
CDR3 protein: CASSPGQPIRDGYTF

V gene: TRBV6-2/TRBV6-3
J gene: TRBJ2-2
clone size: medium-sized
CDR3 protein: CASRMPPSGELFF

V gene: TRBV29-1
J gene: TRBJ1-2
clone size: large
CDR3 protein: CSPTLEAGYTF

V gene: TRBV6-4
J gene: TRBJ2-3
clone size: medium-sized
CDR3 protein: CASSENSGSTDTQYF

V gene: TRBV6-5
J gene: TRBJ2-1
clone size: .
CDR3 protein: CATAVGGQGNEQFF